The sample holds one count of the clone carrying this TCR beta chain. It may be a read error: a sequence one base away is much more abundant. This sample was taken from a study of molecular identifiers for immune sequencing clone quantification. TCRdb fed the PCR reads into MiXCR, producing one record per CDR3 protein. Among about 68,000 distinct CDR3 sequences listed, 15% to 20% were seen once. In germline, CDR1 is SQVTM, CDR2 ANQGSEA. V was pared by 4 bases and J by 4 bases, with 16 bases between. The CDR3 spans 14 residues. Sequenced sample: naive CD8+ T cells from blood, with Jurkat cell RNA spiked in. Subset noted: FACS-sorted CD8+CD4-CCR7+CD45RA+ naive T cells. The chain combines TRBV29-1 with TRBJ1-2; D gene unclear. This sequence originates from a human donor in good health. Some libraries in this study had Jurkat cell RNA spiked in. DNA of the CDR3: TGCAGCGTTGGGGATTTCGAGGTGGCCTATGGCTACACCTTC. It is translated as CSVGDFEVAYGYTF.